The 29 T cell receptor beta chains given below trace back to one sample, sequenced in a study of shared clonotypes between healthy human individuals. Profiled with immunoSEQ multiplex PCR; TCRdb holds only in-frame clones, not every one. This table holds a few million clones, 90% to 95% found once. Naive CD8 cells were CD45RO-negative, positively selected for CCR7, excluding terminally differentiated effector memory CD45RA+ cells. The sequencing input was naive CD8+ T cells from PBMCs. All receptors come from a man between 18 and 35 years old in good health. Some clones in this sample may be carry-over from other donors' samples.

J is TRBJ2-1 and V is TRBV10-3; TRBD2 aligns across 8 bases. The CDR3 is 16 residues long. CDR1 and CDR2 from the germline V gene are ENHRY and SYGVKD. The V gene end was trimmed by 3 bases and the J gene end by 9 bases; junction bases not matched to a gene: 13. The CDR3 DNA follows: TGTGCCATCAGTGATTACCCGGGACTAGGGGGGGCTGAGCAGTTCTTC. Residues: CAISDYPGLGGAEQFF.

This clone was counted once. V gene TRBV28 combines with J gene TRBJ2-5; D assignment may be TRBD1 or TRBD2 (5 bases each). This CDR3 is built from 13 residues. Trimming stripped 5 bases from V and 5 bases from J, with 12 bases between. CDR1 and CDR2 from the germline V gene are MDHEN and SYDVKM. The CDR3 region is CASSGDLGETQYF. DNA for the CDR3: TGTGCCAGCAGTGGGGACCTTGGGGAGACCCAGTACTTC.

This clone was seen just once. This chain joins TRBV6-5 and TRBJ2-3; a possible D gene is TRBD2 (6 bases). This CDR3 is 11 amino acids long. Deletions cut 11 bases from V and 1 base from J, with 7 bases between. Germline V gives CDR1 MNHEY, CDR2 SVGAGI. The DNA of the CDR3 is TGTGCCTCGGGGGGCACAGATACGCAGTATTTT. Its translation: CASGGTDTQYF.

V is TRBV11-2 and J is TRBJ2-7; D is tentatively TRBD1 or TRBD2 (5 bases each). Germline V gene sequence: CDR1 SGHAT, CDR2 FQNNGV. V was pared by 5 bases and J by 2 bases, with 13 bases between. The CDR3 contains 14 residues. CDR3 bases: TGTGCCAGCAGCCCCCTGAGGGGTACCTACGAGCAGTACTTC. It yields the protein CASSPLRGTYEQYF.

This chain connects TRBV5-4 to TRBJ1-5; no reliable D call. The CDR3 extends over 13 amino acids. Germline values: CDR1 SGHNT, CDR2 YYREEE (reference sequence). Trimming took 5 bases from V and 6 from J, leaving 12 bases between them. In DNA, the CDR3 is TGTGCCAGCAGTCAGAGCCTAGGTCAGCCCCAGCATTTT. This sequence encodes CASSQSLGQPQHF.

V usage is TRBV28 and J usage is TRBJ2-7, with TRBD2 identical over 8 bases. The CDR3 consists of 15 residues. After removal of 4 bases from V and 3 bases from J, the junction contained 8 bases not matched to a gene. Germline loops: CDR1 MDHEN, CDR2 SYDVKM. The CDR3 here is CASSSSGGRNYEQYF. The CDR3 DNA reads as TGTGCCAGCAGTTCCTCCGGCGGGAGGAACTACGAGCAGTACTTC.

In regard to this clone: This sample includes further DNA sequences coding for the same CDR3. J is TRBJ2-7 and V is TRBV19; D not resolved. Germline lookup yields CDR1 LNHDA and CDR2 SQIVND (reference sequence). This CDR3 region has 13 residues. Trimming took 3 bases from V and 3 from J, leaving 9 bases between them. The CDR3 DNA reads TGTGCCAGTAGTATTGACCCCGGCTACGAGCAGTACTTC. It specifies CASSIDPGYEQYF.

The V gene is TRBV28, the J gene TRBJ2-1; 8 bases agree with TRBD2. The trim removed 5 bases at V and 10 bases at J, leaving 19 bases unmatched. Germline CDR1 reads MDHEN; CDR2 reads SYDVKM. The CDR3 covers 17 residues. DNA for the CDR3: TGTGCCAGCAGTCCCGAGCCACAACGGGAGGGGGAGAGGGAGCAGTTCTTC. Protein: CASSPEPQREGEREQFF.

This clone has more than one count but fewer than ten. J is TRBJ1-1 and V is TRBV7-9, with a tentative D call TRBD1 (5 bases). This CDR3 spans 18 amino acids. Trimming took off 6 bases at V and 0 bases at J, with 23 bases between the two ends. Germline V gives CDR1 SEHNR, CDR2 FQNEAQ (reference sequence). The CDR3 DNA reads as TGTGCCAGCAGTTTCCCGGTCCGGGACGGAACGATGAACACTGAAGCTTTCTTT. Translation gives CASSFPVRDGTMNTEAFF.

This chain connects TRBV2 to TRBJ1-1, with D hard to call. There are 13 residues in the CDR3. Per germline, CDR1 SNHLY and CDR2 FYNNEI. Trimming took 5 bases from V and 2 from J, leaving 9 bases between them. The CDR3 region has the DNA TGTGCCAGCAGTAGAGGGCCAAACACTGAAGCTTTCTTT. Residues: CASSRGPNTEAFF.

CDR3 sequence reads: CASSSNSGRDTGELFF. The CDR3 DNA sequence: TGTGCCAGCAGCTCCAATAGCGGGAGGGACACCGGGGAGCTGTTTTTT. The chain recombines TRBV5-4 with TRBJ2-2; 11 bases match TRBD2. Germline V lookup: CDR1 SGHNT, CDR2 YYREEE (reference sequence). The CDR3 totals 16 residues. V trimming: 3 bases; J trimming: 3 bases; junction bases outside the gene matches: 4.

V is TRBV5-4 and J is TRBJ2-7; unclear D gene. There are 13 residues in the CDR3. V lost 1 base and J lost 7, with 12 bases in between. CDR1 and CDR2 (germline): SGHNT, YYREEE (reference sequence). The CDR3 is CASSLFSLQEQYF. The CDR3 DNA reads TGTGCCAGCAGCTTGTTCTCGCTTCAAGAGCAGTACTTC.

The J gene is TRBJ1-4, the V gene TRBV7-9, with 7 bases identical to TRBD1. Germline V gene data show CDR1 as SEHNR and CDR2 as FQNEAQ (reference sequence). This CDR3 is 14 amino acids long. V lost 5 bases and J lost 8; bases outside the gene matches: 8. The CDR3 DNA reads as TGTGCCAGCAGCCGAACAGGGGAAGGGGAAAAACTGTTTTTT. Translating it yields CASSRTGEGEKLFF. The whole variable domain, filled in from reference TRBV7-9 and TRBJ1-4, reads DTGVSQNPRHKITKRGQNVTFRCDPISEHNRLYWYRQTLGQGPEFLTYFQNEAQLEKSRLLSDRFSAERPKGSFSTLEIQRTEQGDSAMYLCASSRTGEGEKLFFGSGTQLSVL.

The rearrangement links TRBV6-1 to TRBJ1-1; D ambiguous. Trimming stripped 6 bases from V and 0 bases from J, with 11 bases between. This CDR3 spans 14 amino acids. Germline values: CDR1 MNHNS, CDR2 SASEGT. CDR3 nucleotide sequence: TGTGCCAGCAGGGTCAGACCTCTGAACACTGAAGCTTTCTTT. Translation gives CASRVRPLNTEAFF.

CDR3 region: CSAVGSEKGGGYTF. In DNA form, the CDR3 reads TGCAGCGCCGTGGGGTCCGAAAAAGGAGGTGGCTACACCTTC. The V call is TRBV29-1, the J call TRBJ1-2; D unresolved. Germline CDR1 reads SQVTM; CDR2 reads ANQGSEA. CDR3 length equals 14 residues. With 7 bases removed from V and 7 bases from J, the gap between germline ends came to 22 bases.

V and J are TRBV9 and TRBJ1-1, with D possibly matching TRBD1 (5 bases). V lost 4 bases, J lost 11 bases, and 15 bases lay in between. This CDR3 region has 12 residues. The germline CDR1 and CDR2 sequences are SGDLS and YYNGEE. The CDR3 loop reads CASSPDGGVAFF. The CDR3 nucleotides are TGTGCCAGCAGCCCCGATGGAGGGGTCGCTTTCTTT.

This clone was found once. The chain joins TRBV4-2 to TRBJ2-7; TRBD1 might be the D (5 bases). V lost 0 bases, J lost 5 bases, and 11 bases lay in between. There are 14 residues in the CDR3. Germline V gene data show CDR1 as LGHNA and CDR2 as YNFKEQ. This chain's CDR3 is CASSQDRRVDEQYF. The DNA of the CDR3 is TGTGCCAGCAGCCAAGATCGCAGGGTAGACGAGCAGTACTTC.

The chain is built from TRBV28 and TRBJ2-7; 7 bases are a match to TRBD2. The CDR3 sequence is 17 residues long. With 6 bases clipped from V and 0 bases from J, the junction kept 14 bases outside the gene matches. Germline V gene lookup returns CDR1 MDHEN and CDR2 SYDVKM. CDR3 coding DNA: TGTGCCAGCAGCCGCCGGGGCCTAGCGGTCATCTCCTACGAGCAGTACTTC. Protein product: CASSRRGLAVISYEQYF.

This chain uses TRBV19 with TRBJ1-3; D unresolved. Germline CDR1 and CDR2: LNHDA and SQIVND (reference sequence). The CDR3 runs to 19 residues. The germline V and J ends were trimmed by 1 base and 0 bases, with 19 bases remaining between them. The CDR3 protein is CASSIGSPYYTGSGNTIYF. As DNA, the CDR3 is TGTGCCAGTAGTATAGGGTCCCCCTATTACACCGGCTCTGGAAACACCATATATTTT.

The chain combines TRBV13 with TRBJ2-5; 14 bases line up with TRBD2. The length of the CDR3 is 17 residues. After removal of 4 bases from V and 2 bases from J, the junction contained 6 bases not matched to a gene. Germline V gene sequence: CDR1 PRHDT, CDR2 FYEKMQ (reference sequence). CDR3 nucleotide sequence: TGTGCCAGCAGCTCGGGACTAGCGGGAGAGTGGCAAGAGACCCAGTACTTC. Translated, it gives CASSSGLAGEWQETQYF. Complete variable domain (other parts from reference TRBV13 and TRBJ2-5): AAGVIQSPRHLIKEKRETATLKCYPIPRHDTVYWYQQGPGQDPQFLISFYEKMQSDKGSIPDRFSAQQFSDYHSELNMSSLELGDSALYFCASSSGLAGEWQETQYFGPGTRLLVL.

This sequence joins TRBV10-3 and TRBJ1-2, with D unresolved. With 4 bases removed from V and 3 bases from J, the gap between germline ends came to 9 bases. Germline V lookup: CDR1 ENHRY, CDR2 SYGVKD. This CDR3 spans 13 amino acids. The CDR3 DNA reads TGTGCCATCAGTGGCGAATTTCACTATGGCTACACCTTC. It is translated as CAISGEFHYGYTF.

J is TRBJ2-3 and V is TRBV9; 9 nucleotides line up with TRBD1. The CDR3 totals 16 residues. From germline, CDR1 is SGDLS and CDR2 YYNGEE. The ends lost 3 bases at V and 2 bases at J; junction bases unmatched: 7. CDR3 bases: TGTGCCAGCAGCGCTCTTGGGACAGGGCCCACAGATACGCAGTATTTT. This sequence encodes CASSALGTGPTDTQYF.

Note on this clone: The identical CDR3 is also encoded by other nucleotide sequences in the sample. The rearrangement joins TRBV9 to TRBJ2-7, with a possible D match to TRBD2 (6 bases). The CDR3 totals 13 residues. Germline V gene lookup returns CDR1 SGDLS and CDR2 YYNGEE. Trimming pared 1 base from V and 6 bases from J, leaving 11 bases between. The CDR3 loop reads CASSVSGGSEQYF. The CDR3 DNA is TGTGCCAGCAGCGTAAGTGGGGGGTCCGAGCAGTACTTC.

The V gene is TRBV2, the J gene TRBJ2-7; tentative D call: TRBD2 (5 bases). The CDR3 is made up of 14 amino acids. Trimming cost V 7 bases and J 6 bases, with 19 bases left between them. Germline CDR1 reads SNHLY; CDR2 reads FYNNEI. The CDR3 coding sequence is TGTGCCAGCATCCCTGGACTCCCTCGAGGCGAGCAGTACTTC. This gives the protein CASIPGLPRGEQYF.

The V and J genes are TRBV9 and TRBJ2-3; D not certain. Germline V gene sequence: CDR1 SGDLS, CDR2 YYNGEE. The CDR3 runs to 12 residues. Trimming stripped 5 bases from V and 0 bases from J, with 4 bases between. The CDR3 here is CASRSSTDTQYF. The CDR3 DNA is TGTGCCAGCAGGTCTAGCACAGATACGCAGTATTTT.

The chain combines TRBV15 with TRBJ2-3, with TRBD1 matching over 8 bases. The CDR3 is 15 amino acids. V shed 0 bases and J 5 bases; nucleotides not matched to a gene: 4. Germline CDR1 and CDR2: LNHNV and YYDKDF (reference sequence). CDR3 in DNA: TGTGCCACCAGCAGAGAGGCAGGGGGCCAAGATACGCAGTATTTT. This translates into CATSREAGGQDTQYF.

In its sample, this clone was seen a few times. This CDR3 is CASSPPTGYRNIQYF. The CDR3 DNA follows: TGTGCCAGCAGCCCCCCGACAGGGTACAGAAACATTCAGTACTTC. This sequence joins TRBV11-2 and TRBJ2-4, with 7 nucleotides matching TRBD1. Trimming removed 5 bases from V and 6 bases from J; junction bases left unmatched: 10. The CDR3 is 15 residues long. In germline, CDR1 is SGHAT, CDR2 FQNNGV. The full variable domain, completed using reference TRBV11-2 and TRBJ2-4, is EAGVAQSPRYKIIEKRQSVAFWCNPISGHATLYWYQQILGQGPKLLIQFQNNGVVDDSQLPKDRFSAERLKGVDSTLKIQPAKLEDSAVYLCASSPPTGYRNIQYFGAGTRLSVL.

The chain joins TRBV5-4 to TRBJ1-1, with unresolved D. From germline, CDR1 is SGHNT and CDR2 YYREEE (reference sequence). Trimming cost V 6 bases and J 5 bases, with 11 bases left between them. This CDR3 has 12 residues. The CDR3 reads CASMDEGTEAFF. CDR3 sequence (DNA): TGTGCCAGCATGGACGAAGGGACTGAAGCTTTCTTT.

The rearrangement joins TRBV18 to TRBJ2-7; 9 nucleotides match TRBD2. Trimming removed 0 bases from V and 2 bases from J; junction bases left unmatched: 8. This CDR3 contains 17 residues. CDR1 KGHSH and CDR2 LQKENI come from the germline V gene. CDR3 amino acids: CASSPPPRGRGTYEQYF. Here the CDR3 DNA reads TGTGCCAGCTCACCACCACCCCGCGGGAGGGGAACCTACGAGCAGTACTTC.